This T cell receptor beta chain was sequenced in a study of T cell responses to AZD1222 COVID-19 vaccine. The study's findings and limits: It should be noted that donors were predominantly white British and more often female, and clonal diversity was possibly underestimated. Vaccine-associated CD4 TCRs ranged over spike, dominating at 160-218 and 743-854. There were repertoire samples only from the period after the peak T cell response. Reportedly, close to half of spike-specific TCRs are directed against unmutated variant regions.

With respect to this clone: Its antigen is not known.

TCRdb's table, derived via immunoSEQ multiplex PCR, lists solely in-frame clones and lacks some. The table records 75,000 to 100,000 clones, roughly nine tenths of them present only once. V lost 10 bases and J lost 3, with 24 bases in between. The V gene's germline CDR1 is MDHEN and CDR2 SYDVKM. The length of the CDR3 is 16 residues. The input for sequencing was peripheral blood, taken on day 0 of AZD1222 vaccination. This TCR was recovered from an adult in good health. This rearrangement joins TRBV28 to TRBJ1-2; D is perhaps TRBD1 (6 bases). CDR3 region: CAIVTAGEEGDYGYTF. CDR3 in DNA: TGTGCCATCGTTACGGCGGGGGAGGAGGGGGACTATGGCTACACCTTC.